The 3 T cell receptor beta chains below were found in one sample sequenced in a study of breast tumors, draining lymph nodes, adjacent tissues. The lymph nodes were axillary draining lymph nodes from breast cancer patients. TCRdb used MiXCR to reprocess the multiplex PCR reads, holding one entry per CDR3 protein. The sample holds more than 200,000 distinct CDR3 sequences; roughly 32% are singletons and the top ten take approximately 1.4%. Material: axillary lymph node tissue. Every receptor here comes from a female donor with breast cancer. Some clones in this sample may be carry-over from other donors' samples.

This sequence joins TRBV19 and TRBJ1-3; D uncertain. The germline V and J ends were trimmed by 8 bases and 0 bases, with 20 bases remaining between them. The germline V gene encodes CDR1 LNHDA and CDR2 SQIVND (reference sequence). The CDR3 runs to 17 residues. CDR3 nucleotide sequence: TGTGCCAGTTGGGAGGGCCCTGACTGCGGCTCTGGAAACACCATATATTTT. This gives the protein CASWEGPDCGSGNTIYF.

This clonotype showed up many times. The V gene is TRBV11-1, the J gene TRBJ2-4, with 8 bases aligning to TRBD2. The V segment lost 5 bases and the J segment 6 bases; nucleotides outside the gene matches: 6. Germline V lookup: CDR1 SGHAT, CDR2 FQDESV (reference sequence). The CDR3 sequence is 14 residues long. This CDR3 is CASSAGGDANIQYF. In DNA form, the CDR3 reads TGTGCCAGCAGCGCCGGGGGGGATGCAAACATTCAGTACTTC.

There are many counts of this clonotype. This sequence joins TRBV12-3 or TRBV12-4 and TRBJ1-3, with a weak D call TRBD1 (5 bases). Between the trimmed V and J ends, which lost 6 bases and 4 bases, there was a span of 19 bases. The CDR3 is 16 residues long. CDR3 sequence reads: CASSKSAGTDGNTIYF. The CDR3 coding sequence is TGTGCCAGCAGCAAGAGCGCCGGGACGGACGGAAACACCATATATTTT.